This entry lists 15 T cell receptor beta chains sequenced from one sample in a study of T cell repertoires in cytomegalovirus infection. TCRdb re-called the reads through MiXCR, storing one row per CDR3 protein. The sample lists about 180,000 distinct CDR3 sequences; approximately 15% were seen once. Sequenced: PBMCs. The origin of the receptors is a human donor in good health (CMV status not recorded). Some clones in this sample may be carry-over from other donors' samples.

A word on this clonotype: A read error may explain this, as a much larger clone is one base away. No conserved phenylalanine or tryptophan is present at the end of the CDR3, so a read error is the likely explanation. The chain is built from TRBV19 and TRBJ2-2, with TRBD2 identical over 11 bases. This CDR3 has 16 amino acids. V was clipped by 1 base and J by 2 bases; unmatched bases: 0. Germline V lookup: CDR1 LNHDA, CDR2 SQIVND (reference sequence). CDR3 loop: CASSIGLAGNTGELFL. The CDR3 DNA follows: TGTGCCAGTAGTATAGGACTAGCGGGAAACACCGGGGAGCTGTTTCTT.

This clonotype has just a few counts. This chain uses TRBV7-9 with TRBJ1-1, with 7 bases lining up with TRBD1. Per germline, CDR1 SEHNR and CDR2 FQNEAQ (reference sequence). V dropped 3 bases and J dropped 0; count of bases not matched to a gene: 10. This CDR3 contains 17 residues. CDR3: CASSFLGPGGLNTEAFF. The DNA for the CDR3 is TGTGCCAGCAGCTTCCTGGGTCCAGGGGGGTTGAACACTGAAGCTTTCTTT.

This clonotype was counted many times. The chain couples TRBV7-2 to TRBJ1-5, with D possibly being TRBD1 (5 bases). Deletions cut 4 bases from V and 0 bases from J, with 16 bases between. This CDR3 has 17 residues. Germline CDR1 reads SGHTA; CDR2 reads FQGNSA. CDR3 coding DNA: TGTGCCAGCAGCTCGACGGACAAACTTTATAGCAATCAGCCCCAGCATTTT. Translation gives CASSSTDKLYSNQPQHF. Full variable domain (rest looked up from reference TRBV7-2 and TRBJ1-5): GAGVSQSPSNKVTEKGKDVELRCDPISGHTALYWYRQSLGQGLEFLIYFQGNSAPDKSGLPSDRFSAERTGGSVSTLTIQRTQQEDSAVYLCASSSTDKLYSNQPQHFGDGTRLSIL.

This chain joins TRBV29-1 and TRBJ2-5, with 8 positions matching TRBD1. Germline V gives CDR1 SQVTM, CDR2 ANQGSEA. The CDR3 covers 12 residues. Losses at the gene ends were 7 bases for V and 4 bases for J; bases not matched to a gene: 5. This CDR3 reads CSALQGGETQYF. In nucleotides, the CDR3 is TGCAGCGCCCTACAGGGGGGAGAGACCCAGTACTTC.

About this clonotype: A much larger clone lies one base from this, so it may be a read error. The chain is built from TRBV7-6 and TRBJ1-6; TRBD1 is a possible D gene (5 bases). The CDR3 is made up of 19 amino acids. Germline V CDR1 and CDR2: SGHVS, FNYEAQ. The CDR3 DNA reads TGTGCCAGCAGCGCGCCGGAGAACCGGGACGGATCCTATAATTCACCCCTCCAATTT. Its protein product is CASSAPENRDGSYNSPLQF. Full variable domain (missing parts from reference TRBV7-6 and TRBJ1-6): GAGVSQSPRYKVTKRGQDVALRCDPISGHVSLYWYRQALGQGPEFLTYFNYEAQQDKSGLPNDRFSAERPEGSISTLTIQRTEQRDSAMYRCASSAPENRDGSYNSPLQFGNGTRLTVT.

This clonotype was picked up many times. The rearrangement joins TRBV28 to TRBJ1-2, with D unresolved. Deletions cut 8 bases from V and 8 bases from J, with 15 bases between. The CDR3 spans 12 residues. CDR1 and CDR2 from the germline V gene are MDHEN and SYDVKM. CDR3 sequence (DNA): TGTGCCAGCGGTGCGGAGACGGAGGGCTACACCTTC. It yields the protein CASGAETEGYTF.

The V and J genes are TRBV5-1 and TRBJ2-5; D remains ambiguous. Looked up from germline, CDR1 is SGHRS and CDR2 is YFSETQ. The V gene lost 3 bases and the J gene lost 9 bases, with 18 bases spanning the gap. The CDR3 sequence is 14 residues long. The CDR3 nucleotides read TGCGCCAGCAGCTCTACAGTACCCGGTATGGCCCAGTACTTC. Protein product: CASSSTVPGMAQYF.

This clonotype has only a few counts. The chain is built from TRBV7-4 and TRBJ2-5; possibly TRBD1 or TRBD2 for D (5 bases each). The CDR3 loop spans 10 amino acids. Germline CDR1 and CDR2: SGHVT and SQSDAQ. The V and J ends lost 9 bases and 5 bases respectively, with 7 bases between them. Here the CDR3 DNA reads TGTGCCAGGGGGGAGGAGACCCAGTACTTC. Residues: CARGEETQYF.

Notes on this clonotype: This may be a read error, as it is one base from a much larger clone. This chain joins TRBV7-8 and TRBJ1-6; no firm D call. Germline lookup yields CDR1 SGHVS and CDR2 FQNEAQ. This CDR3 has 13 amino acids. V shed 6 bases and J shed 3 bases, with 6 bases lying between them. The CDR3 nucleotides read TGTGCCAGCAGGTTGGACTATAATTCACCCCTCCACTTT. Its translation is CASRLDYNSPLHF.

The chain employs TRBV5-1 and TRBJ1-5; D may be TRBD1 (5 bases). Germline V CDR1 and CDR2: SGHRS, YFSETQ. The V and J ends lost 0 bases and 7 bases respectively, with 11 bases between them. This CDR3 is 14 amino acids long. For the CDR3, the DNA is TGCGCCAGCAGCTTGGGAGGGGAGGCCCAGCCCCAGCATTTT. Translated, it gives CASSLGGEAQPQHF.

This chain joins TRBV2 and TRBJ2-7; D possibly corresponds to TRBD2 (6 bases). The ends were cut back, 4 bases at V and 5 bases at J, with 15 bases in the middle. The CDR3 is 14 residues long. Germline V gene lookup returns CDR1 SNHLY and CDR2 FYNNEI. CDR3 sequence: CASSGGLARDEQYF. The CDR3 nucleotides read TGTGCCAGCAGTGGGGGCCTAGCGAGGGACGAGCAGTACTTC.

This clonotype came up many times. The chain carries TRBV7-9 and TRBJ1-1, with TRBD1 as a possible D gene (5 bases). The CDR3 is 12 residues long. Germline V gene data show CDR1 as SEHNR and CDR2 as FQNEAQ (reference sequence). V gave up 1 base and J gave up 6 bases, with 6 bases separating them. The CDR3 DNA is TGTGCCAGCAGCTTAGGGGACCCTGAAGCTTTCTTT. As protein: CASSLGDPEAFF.

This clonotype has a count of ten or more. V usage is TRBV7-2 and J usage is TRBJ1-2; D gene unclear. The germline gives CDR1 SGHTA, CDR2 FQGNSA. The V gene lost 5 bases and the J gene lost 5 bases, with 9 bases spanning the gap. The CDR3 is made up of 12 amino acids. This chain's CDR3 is CASSPNTYGYTF. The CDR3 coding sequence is TGTGCCAGCAGCCCAAACACGTATGGCTACACCTTC.

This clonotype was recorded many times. The CDR3: CASSAGTGGGQPQHF. The CDR3 DNA follows: TGTGCCAGCAGCGCCGGGACAGGGGGAGGTCAGCCCCAGCATTTT. This sequence joins TRBV7-2 and TRBJ1-5; 11 bases fit TRBD1. The V segment lost 5 bases and the J segment 6 bases; nucleotides outside the gene matches: 6. The germline V gene encodes CDR1 SGHTA and CDR2 FQGNSA. This CDR3 is built from 15 residues.

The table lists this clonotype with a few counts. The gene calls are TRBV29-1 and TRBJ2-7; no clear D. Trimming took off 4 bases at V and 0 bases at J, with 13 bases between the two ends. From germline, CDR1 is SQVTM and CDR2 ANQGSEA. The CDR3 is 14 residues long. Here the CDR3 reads CSVVGVLSSYEQYF. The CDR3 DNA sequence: TGCAGCGTTGTTGGTGTCCTAAGCTCCTACGAGCAGTACTTC.